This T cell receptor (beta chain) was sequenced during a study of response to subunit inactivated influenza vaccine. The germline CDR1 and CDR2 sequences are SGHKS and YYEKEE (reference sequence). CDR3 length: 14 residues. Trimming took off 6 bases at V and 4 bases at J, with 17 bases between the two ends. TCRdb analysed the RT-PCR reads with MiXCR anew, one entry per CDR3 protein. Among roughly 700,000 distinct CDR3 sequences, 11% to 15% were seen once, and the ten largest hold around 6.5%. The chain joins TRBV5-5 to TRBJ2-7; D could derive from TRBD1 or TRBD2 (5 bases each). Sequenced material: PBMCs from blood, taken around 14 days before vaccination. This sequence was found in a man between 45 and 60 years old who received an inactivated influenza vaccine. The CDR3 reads CASTGAGGGYEQYF. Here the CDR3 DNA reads TGTGCCAGCACCGGGGCAGGCGGCGGGTACGAGCAGTACTTC.